This T cell receptor (beta chain) was found in a study of CD4+ T cells in melanoma. The study's findings and limits: Neoantigen-specific CD4+ T cells in melanoma reportedly had diverse differentiation states.

The germline gives CDR1 SGHDT, CDR2 YYEEEE. V shed 4 bases and J 2 bases; nucleotides not matched to a gene: 6. This CDR3 has 15 amino acids. By frequency in the sample, this clone is medium-sized. Antigen: not known. Measured with immunoSEQ multiplex PCR; TCRdb has only the in-frame clones, and not every one. This table holds 9,100 or so clones, approximately 72% found once. The V and J genes are TRBV5-6 and TRBJ1-3, with 7 positions matching TRBD1. The source material was tumor tissue. The TCR sequence derives from a human donor with melanoma. This CDR3 is CASSLGQPAGNTIYF. CDR3 nucleotide sequence: TGTGCCAGCAGCCTGGGACAGCCAGCTGGAAACACCATATATTTT.